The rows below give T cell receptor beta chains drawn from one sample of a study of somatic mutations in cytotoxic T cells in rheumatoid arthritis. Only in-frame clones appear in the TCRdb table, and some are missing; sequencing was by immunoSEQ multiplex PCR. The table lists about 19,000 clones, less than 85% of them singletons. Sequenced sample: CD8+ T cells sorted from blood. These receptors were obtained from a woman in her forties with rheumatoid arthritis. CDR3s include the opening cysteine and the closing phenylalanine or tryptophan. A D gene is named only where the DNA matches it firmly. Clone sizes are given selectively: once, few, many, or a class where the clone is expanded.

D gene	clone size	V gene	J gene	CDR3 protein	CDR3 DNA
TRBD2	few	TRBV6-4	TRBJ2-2	CASSPTSGGALGELFF	TGTGCCAGCAGTCCTACTAGCGGGGGGGCCCTCGGGGAGCTGTTTTTT
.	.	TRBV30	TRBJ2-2	CAWSVGTHNTGELFF	TGTGCCTGGAGTGTTGGTACACATAACACCGGGGAGCTGTTTTTT
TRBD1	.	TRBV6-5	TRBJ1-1	CASSYVTGVTEAFF	TGTGCCAGCAGTTACGTGACAGGGGTCACTGAAGCTTTCTTT
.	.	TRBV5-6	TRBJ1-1	CASSFSAGATEAFF	TGTGCCAGCAGCTTTTCGGCAGGGGCCACTGAAGCTTTCTTT
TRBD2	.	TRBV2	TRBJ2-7	CASRSRGAYEQYF	TGTGCCAGCAGGTCGCGGGGGGCCTACGAGCAGTACTTC
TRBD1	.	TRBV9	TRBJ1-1	CASSGPTGGLTEAFF	TGTGCCAGCAGCGGACCGACAGGGGGCCTCACTGAAGCTTTCTTT
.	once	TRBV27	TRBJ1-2	CASSLIGGNYGYTF	TGTGCCAGCAGTTTGATAGGAGGAAACTATGGCTACACCTTC
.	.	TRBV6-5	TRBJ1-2	CASRRTGSYGYTF	TGTGCCAGCAGGCGTACAGGGTCCTATGGCTACACCTTC
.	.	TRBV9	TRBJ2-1	CASSVSGHEQFF	TGTGCCAGCAGCGTGTCAGGACACGAGCAGTTCTTC
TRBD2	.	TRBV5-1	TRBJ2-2	CASSLVAGGPSGELFF	TGCGCCAGCAGCTTGGTAGCGGGAGGGCCATCCGGGGAGCTGTTTTTT
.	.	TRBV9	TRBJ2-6	CASSATTGNVAGANVLTF	TGTGCCAGCAGCGCAACGACGGGAAATGTCGCTGGGGCCAACGTCCTGACTTTC
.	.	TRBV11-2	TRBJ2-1	CASSPLYASYNEQFF	TGTGCCAGCAGCCCCCTCTATGCCTCCTACAATGAGCAGTTCTTC
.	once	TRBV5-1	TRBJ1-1	CASSFDFTGMNTEAFF	TGCGCCAGCAGCTTCGATTTTACGGGGATGAACACTGAAGCTTTCTTT
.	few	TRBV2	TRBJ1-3	CASGGGSGNTIYF	TGTGCCAGCGGAGGAGGGTCTGGAAACACCATATATTTT
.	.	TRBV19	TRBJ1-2	CASSIDLKAGGSGYTF	TGTGCCAGTAGTATAGATCTCAAGGCCGGCGGTAGTGGCTACACCTTC
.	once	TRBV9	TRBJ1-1	CASSAVTEAFF	TGTGCCAGCAGCGCCGTCACTGAAGCTTTCTTT
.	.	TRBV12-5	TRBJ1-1	CASAVNTEAFF	TGTGCTAGTGCCGTGAACACTGAAGCTTTCTTT
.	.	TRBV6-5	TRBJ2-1	CASSSRGALYNEQFF	TGTGCCAGCAGTTCCCGTGGGGCTCTCTACAATGAGCAGTTCTTC
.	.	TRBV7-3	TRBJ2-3	CASSFSGSTDTQYF	TGTGCCAGCAGCTTTTCCGGGAGCACAGATACGCAGTATTTT
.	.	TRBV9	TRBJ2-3	CASSVVSGDTQYF	TGTGCCAGCAGCGTAGTGTCGGGGGATACGCAGTATTTT